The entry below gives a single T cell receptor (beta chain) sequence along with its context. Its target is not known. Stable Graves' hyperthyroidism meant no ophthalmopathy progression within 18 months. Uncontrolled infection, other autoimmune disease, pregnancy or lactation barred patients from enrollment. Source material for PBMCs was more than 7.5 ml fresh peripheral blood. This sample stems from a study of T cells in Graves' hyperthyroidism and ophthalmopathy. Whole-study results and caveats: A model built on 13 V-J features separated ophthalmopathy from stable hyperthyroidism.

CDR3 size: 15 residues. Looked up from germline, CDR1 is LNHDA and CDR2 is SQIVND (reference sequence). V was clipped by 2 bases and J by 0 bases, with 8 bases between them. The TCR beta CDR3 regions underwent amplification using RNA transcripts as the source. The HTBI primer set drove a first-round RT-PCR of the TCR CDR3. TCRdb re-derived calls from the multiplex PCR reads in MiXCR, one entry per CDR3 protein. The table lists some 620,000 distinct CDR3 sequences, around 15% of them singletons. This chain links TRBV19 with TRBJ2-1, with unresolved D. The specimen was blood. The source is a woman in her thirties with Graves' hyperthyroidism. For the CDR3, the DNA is TGTGCCAGTAGTATAAGGAGTGACTCCTACAATGAGCAGTTCTTC. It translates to CASSIRSDSYNEQFF.